Listed below are T cell receptor beta chains from one sample, sequenced in a study of T cells expressing NK-cell markers. Reprocessing the 5' RACE reads, TCRdb reports a single entry for every CDR3 protein and omits DNA. This table holds about 430,000 distinct CDR3 sequences. The source material was blood T cells: a sorted CD56 or NKG2C T cell subset, CD4+ or CD8+ T cells, or bulk PBMC T cells (not recorded which). Receptor source: a woman between 45 and 60 years old in good health. Each CDR3 is given with its conserved first and last residue. Fields, in order: V gene, J gene, CDR3 protein.

v_gene: TRBV11-3
j_gene: TRBJ1-5
CDR3aa: CASSLRKIYSNQPQHF

v_gene: TRBV7-8
j_gene: TRBJ2-2
CDR3aa: CASSPKGTGELFF

v_gene: TRBV15
j_gene: TRBJ1-2
CDR3aa: CATSRSPRTDGYTF

v_gene: TRBV5-1
j_gene: TRBJ2-4
CDR3aa: CASRYRGGDIQYF

v_gene: TRBV5-1
j_gene: TRBJ2-3
CDR3aa: CASSPGLSSGPTDTQYF

v_gene: TRBV12-3/TRBV12-4
j_gene: TRBJ1-5
CDR3aa: CASSSGTNYQPQHF

v_gene: TRBV4-2
j_gene: TRBJ2-7
CDR3aa: CASSHGSPPYEQYF

v_gene: TRBV20-1
j_gene: TRBJ2-7
CDR3aa: CSAAPYILAGGYYEQYF

v_gene: TRBV24-1
j_gene: TRBJ2-1
CDR3aa: CATSEKTGTHYNEQFF

v_gene: TRBV10-3
j_gene: TRBJ2-7
CDR3aa: CATETGRGSYEQYF

v_gene: TRBV6-1
j_gene: TRBJ2-3
CDR3aa: CASSSGLTDTQYF

v_gene: TRBV15
j_gene: TRBJ2-3
CDR3aa: CATSRDLIAGTDTQYF

v_gene: TRBV5-7
j_gene: TRBJ1-1
CDR3aa: CASSLDREDTEAFF

v_gene: TRBV6-5
j_gene: TRBJ2-7
CDR3aa: CASSYNRDSYEQYF

v_gene: TRBV20-1
j_gene: TRBJ2-1
CDR3aa: CSASDPHYNEQFF

v_gene: TRBV10-3
j_gene: TRBJ1-6
CDR3aa: CAISETLNSPLHF

v_gene: TRBV24-1
j_gene: TRBJ1-5
CDR3aa: CATKGGGTDQPQHF

v_gene: TRBV3-1
j_gene: TRBJ2-4
CDR3aa: CASSQALGAKNIQYF

v_gene: TRBV24-1
j_gene: TRBJ2-1
CDR3aa: CATSDLRTSINEQFF

v_gene: TRBV6-6
j_gene: TRBJ1-5
CDR3aa: CASSYSTPRSNQPQHF

v_gene: TRBV5-1
j_gene: TRBJ1-2
CDR3aa: CASSLVGKDYGYTF

v_gene: TRBV18
j_gene: TRBJ2-1
CDR3aa: CASSSRQGARDEQFF

v_gene: TRBV3-1
j_gene: TRBJ1-1
CDR3aa: CASSPPRAEAFF

v_gene: TRBV9
j_gene: TRBJ2-1
CDR3aa: CASSAYSGRDRYNEQFF

v_gene: TRBV5-5
j_gene: TRBJ2-3
CDR3aa: CASSFRSYTDTQYF

v_gene: TRBV6-6
j_gene: TRBJ2-3
CDR3aa: CASSYNLAGGLTDTQYF

v_gene: TRBV20-1
j_gene: TRBJ1-2
CDR3aa: CSANSLDGYTF

v_gene: TRBV7-2
j_gene: TRBJ2-6
CDR3aa: CARGGVGANVLTF

v_gene: TRBV10-3
j_gene: TRBJ2-5
CDR3aa: CAIRTGTGAGGTQYF

v_gene: TRBV12-3/TRBV12-4
j_gene: TRBJ2-7
CDR3aa: CASGAQGTGNAEQYF

v_gene: TRBV20-1
j_gene: TRBJ1-1
CDR3aa: CSARGGLNTEAFF

v_gene: TRBV28
j_gene: TRBJ1-2
CDR3aa: CASRSGTYGYTF